These T cell receptor beta chains were read from a single sample in a study of blood T cell repertoires in COVID-19. Only in-frame clones appear in the TCRdb table, and some are missing; sequencing was by immunoSEQ multiplex PCR. The sample lists approximately 160,000 clones, approximately 82% occurring once. What was sequenced was PBMCs or T cells enriched from blood (not recorded which). These TCRs come from a woman between 45 and 65 years old in a cohort exposed to, infected with or recovered from COVID-19 (not recorded which). The CDR3 runs from the conserved cysteine through the conserved F or W. The D gene is left open where the match is weak. Part of the rows lack a size; the others show once, few, many or a class for expanded clones.

d_call,clone_size,v_call,j_call,cdr3_aa,cdr3_nt
TRBD1,.,TRBV19,TRBJ2-7,CASSTTGGNEQYF,TGTGCCAGTAGTACGACAGGGGGGAACGAGCAGTACTTC
.,.,TRBV18,TRBJ2-7,CASSGGTYEQYF,TGTGCCAGCTCAGGCGGAACCTACGAGCAGTACTTC
.,once,TRBV1,TRBJ2-2,CTSSQDRRASGKANTGELFF,TGCACCAGCAGCCAAGATCGACGTGCTAGCGGGAAGGCGAACACCGGGGAGCTGTTTTTT
.,.,TRBV12-3/TRBV12-4,TRBJ2-3,CASRSTGTDTQYF,TGTGCCAGCAGGTCTACAGGGACAGATACGCAGTATTTT
.,.,TRBV15,TRBJ2-1,CATSRAFQEQFF,TGTGCCACCAGCAGAGCTTTCCAGGAGCAGTTCTTC
TRBD1,.,TRBV3-1/TRBV3-2,TRBJ1-6,CASSPRQGFDSPLHF,TGTGCCAGCAGCCCCAGACAGGGGTTCGATTCACCCCTCCACTTT
.,.,TRBV5-5,TRBJ1-6,CASSQSQGYSPLHF,TGTGCCAGCAGCCAAAGTCAGGGTTATTCACCCCTCCACTTT
TRBD1,.,TRBV4-1,TRBJ2-7,CASSQVETGGEQYF,TGCGCCAGCAGCCAAGTAGAGACAGGGGGCGAGCAGTACTTC
.,few,TRBV4-3,TRBJ1-6,CASSQLPGSGSPLHF,TGCGCCAGCAGCCAATTGCCGGGGAGTGGTTCACCCCTCCACTTT
TRBD2,.,TRBV11-3,TRBJ2-1,CASSSHSGGADEQFF,TGTGCCAGCAGTTCCCATAGCGGGGGGGCCGATGAGCAGTTCTTC
.,.,TRBV7-2,TRBJ2-2,CASSLARVDTGELFF,TGTGCCAGCAGCTTAGCCAGGGTCGACACCGGGGAGCTGTTTTTT
.,.,TRBV19,TRBJ1-4,CASSPPGMGEKLFF,TGTGCCAGTAGTCCCCCAGGGATGGGTGAAAAACTGTTTTTT
TRBD2,.,TRBV11-3,TRBJ2-1,CASSLAGTTYNEQFF,TGTGCCAGCAGCTTAGCCGGGACTACCTACAATGAGCAGTTCTTC
.,once,TRBV7-2,TRBJ2-6,CASSPQVSGANVLTF,TGTGCCAGCAGCCCACAGGTCTCTGGGGCCAACGTCCTGACTTTC
TRBD1,few,TRBV7-9,TRBJ2-7,CASSLLPEQGSYEQYF,TGTGCCAGCAGCTTACTCCCGGAACAGGGGTCCTACGAGCAGTACTTC
.,.,TRBV9,TRBJ2-3,CASSVWGGPGDTQYF,TGTGCCAGCAGCGTATGGGGCGGCCCGGGAGATACGCAGTATTTT
.,.,TRBV28,TRBJ2-7,CASSLGGANEQYF,TGTGCCAGCAGTCTGGGGGGGGCCAACGAGCAGTACTTC
TRBD2,.,TRBV28,TRBJ2-6,CASSFRTSGISGANVLTF,TGTGCCAGCAGTTTTCGGACTAGCGGGATCTCTGGGGCCAACGTCCTGACTTTC
.,.,TRBV2,TRBJ1-4,CASITNRERAEKLFF,TGTGCCAGCATTACTAACAGGGAGAGGGCTGAAAAACTGTTTTTT
TRBD1,.,TRBV10-2,TRBJ1-1,CASRNRQGDTEAFF,TGCGCCAGCAGAAACAGACAGGGCGACACTGAAGCTTTCTTT
TRBD2,few,TRBV13,TRBJ2-7,CASRLAGDPMREEQYF,TGTGCCAGCCGACTAGCGGGGGACCCTATGCGGGAAGAGCAGTACTTC